The 28 T cell receptor beta chains in this list originate from one sample, sequenced in a study of blood T cell repertoires in COVID-19. Assay: immunoSEQ multiplex PCR; the TCRdb copy retains only in-frame clones and omits some. Here the sample spans approximately 210,000 clones, 85% being singletons. Input material: peripheral blood. Receptors originate from a man in his sixties with COVID-19, enrolled during active disease.

In nucleotides, the CDR3 is TGCGCCAGCAGTGAAGAAAAGCCCTACGAGCAGTACTTC. Its protein product is CASSEEKPYEQYF. The V gene is TRBV5-1, the J gene TRBJ2-7; D gene ambiguous. Germline V CDR1 and CDR2: SGHRS, YFSETQ. This CDR3 region has 13 residues. Deletions cut 5 bases from V and 2 bases from J, with 11 bases between.

For this clone: The same CDR3 is also encoded by other DNA sequences in this sample. This rearrangement joins TRBV10-1 to TRBJ1-6; D not certain. CDR3 length: 13 amino acids. Trimming pared 4 bases from V and 7 bases from J, leaving 8 bases between. Germline V gives CDR1 WNHNN, CDR2 SYGVQD (reference sequence). The DNA for the CDR3 is TGCGCCAGCAGTGGAACGGTGAATTCACCCCTCCACTTT. Its protein product is CASSGTVNSPLHF.

This sequence joins TRBV7-9 and TRBJ1-1, with a possible D match to TRBD1 (6 bases). Trimming removed 5 bases at V and 1 base at J, with 8 bases between. The CDR3 has 13 residues. Germline V gives CDR1 SEHNR, CDR2 FQNEAQ (reference sequence). This CDR3 is CASSTGQNTEAFF. The CDR3 nucleotides read TGTGCCAGCAGCACGGGACAGAACACTGAAGCTTTCTTT.

The V call is TRBV19, the J call TRBJ1-1; D remains ambiguous. The germline V gene has CDR1 LNHDA and CDR2 SQIVND (reference sequence). The CDR3 runs 13 residues. Trimming left V 2 bases short and J 1 base short, with 5 bases between. CDR3 DNA sequence: TGTGCCAGTAGTATACGCAGGAACACTGAAGCTTTCTTT. Protein: CASSIRRNTEAFF.

The CDR3 sequence: CASSMRQGIMQPQHF. CDR3 DNA: TGTGCCAGCAGTATGCGACAGGGAATCATGCAGCCCCAGCATTTT. J is TRBJ1-5 and V is TRBV6-5; 7 nucleotides match TRBD1. CDR3 length: 15 amino acids. The V and J ends lost 5 bases and 7 bases, in that order; junction bases with no gene match: 11. Germline V gene lookup returns CDR1 MNHEY and CDR2 SVGAGI.

This chain links TRBV3-1 (or the pseudogene TRBV3-2) with TRBJ1-5; 7 bases are a match to TRBD1. The CDR3 has 15 amino acids. CDR1 is LGHDT, CDR2 YNNKEL, per germline (reference sequence). V shed 2 bases, J shed 2 bases, and the junction held 3 bases outside the gene matches. The CDR3 DNA is TGTGCCAGCAGCCAATTCGGGACAGGCAATCAGCCCCAGCATTTT. Its protein is CASSQFGTGNQPQHF.

V and J are TRBV7-8 and TRBJ1-5, with TRBD1 identical over 8 bases. Germline trimming cut 5 bases from V and 6 bases from J; bases unmatched to any gene: 12. The CDR3 consists of 16 residues. Germline V gene lookup returns CDR1 SGHVS and CDR2 FQNEAQ. Written as DNA, the CDR3 is TGTGCCAGCAGCCCAAGCGGACAGGGTATGGGTCAGCCCCAGCATTTT. Translation: CASSPSGQGMGQPQHF. Full variable domain (rest looked up from reference TRBV7-8 and TRBJ1-5): GAGVSQSPRYKVAKRGQDVALRCDPISGHVSLFWYQQALGQGPEFLTYFQNEAQLDKSGLPSDRFFAERPEGSVSTLKIQRTQQEDSAVYLCASSPSGQGMGQPQHFGDGTRLSIL.

This sequence joins TRBV7-9 and TRBJ1-1; possibly TRBD1 for D (6 bases). V was cut by 5 bases and J by 7 bases, with 11 bases left in between. CDR1 and CDR2 from the germline V gene are SEHNR and FQNEAQ (reference sequence). The CDR3 contains 12 residues. The DNA for the CDR3 is TGTGCCAGCAGCCACGAACAGGGTGAAGCTTTCTTT. This translates into CASSHEQGEAFF.

V and J are TRBV20-1 and TRBJ2-3; D is unclear. CDR1 and CDR2 (germline): DFQATT, SNEGSKA (reference sequence). The length of the CDR3 is 11 residues. The V end lost 7 bases, the J end lost 5 bases, and 10 bases lay between the germline ends. Here the CDR3 DNA reads TGCAGTGTTTTCCCGAGAGATACGCAGTATTTT. Its translation is CSVFPRDTQYF.

The chain uses TRBV13 and TRBJ1-1, with D perhaps matching TRBD1 (6 bases). V lost 2 bases to trimming and J lost 0 bases, with 16 bases between them. This CDR3 is built from 17 residues. Germline V gene lookup returns CDR1 PRHDT and CDR2 FYEKMQ (reference sequence). The CDR3 here is CASSLRAGTPVNTEAFF. Written as DNA, the CDR3 is TGTGCCAGCAGCTTAAGGGCTGGGACACCCGTGAACACTGAAGCTTTCTTT. The full variable domain, rest sourced from reference TRBV13 and TRBJ1-1, is AAGVIQSPRHLIKEKRETATLKCYPIPRHDTVYWYQQGPGQDPQFLISFYEKMQSDKGSIPDRFSAQQFSDYHSELNMSSLELGDSALYFCASSLRAGTPVNTEAFFGQGTRLTVV.

Details on this clone: This same CDR3 is encoded by further DNA sequences in the sample. This chain connects TRBV3-1 (or the pseudogene TRBV3-2) to TRBJ1-1; no clear D gene. The CDR3 spans 12 residues. The V end was cut by 6 bases, the J end by 1 base, with 6 bases between. Per the germline V gene, CDR1 is LGHDT and CDR2 is YNNKEL (reference sequence). The CDR3 DNA sequence: TGTGCCAGCAGTCGGGGGAACACTGAAGCTTTCTTT. This translates into CASSRGNTEAFF.

The gene calls are TRBV13 and TRBJ2-5; 8 bases are a match to TRBD1. V was pared by 5 bases and J by 5 bases, with 7 bases of the junction left unmatched. The CDR3 has 14 amino acids. From germline, CDR1 is PRHDT and CDR2 FYEKMQ (reference sequence). The CDR3 DNA reads TGTGCCAGCAGCCCCCGGACAGGGAGGGAGACCCAGTACTTC. It is translated as CASSPRTGRETQYF.

This chain joins TRBV2 and TRBJ1-2, with D possibly being TRBD1 (5 bases). The V gene lost 3 bases and the J gene lost 11 bases, with 10 bases spanning the gap. Germline V gene lookup returns CDR1 SNHLY and CDR2 FYNNEI. The CDR3 consists of 11 residues. The CDR3: CASSEGLLYTF. The CDR3 DNA sequence: TGTGCCAGCAGTGAGGGACTCTTATACACCTTC.

The genes are TRBV5-1 and TRBJ1-4, with 7 bases that match TRBD1. The germline V gene has CDR1 SGHRS and CDR2 YFSETQ. V dropped 0 bases and J dropped 3; count of bases not matched to a gene: 2. This CDR3 region has 15 residues. As DNA, the CDR3 is TGCGCCAGCAGCTTGGAGGGGGCTGCTAATGAAAAACTGTTTTTT. Translated: CASSLEGAANEKLFF.

This clone showed up just a few times. The chain carries TRBV27 and TRBJ2-5, with D uncertain. Germline V CDR1 and CDR2: MNHEY, SMNVEV (reference sequence). The CDR3 has 15 amino acids. Between the trimmed V and J ends, which lost 6 bases and 4 bases, there was a span of 18 bases. The CDR3 sequence is CASSPGPLLGETQYF. CDR3 in DNA: TGTGCCAGCAGCCCAGGCCCCCTCCTGGGAGAGACCCAGTACTTC.

The chain recombines TRBV5-6 with TRBJ2-1; 7 bases fit TRBD1. The CDR3 covers 13 residues. V was pared by 4 bases and J by 4 bases, with 2 bases of the junction left unmatched. CDR1 and CDR2 (germline): SGHDT, YYEEEE. This CDR3 reads CASSPQGYNEQFF. The CDR3 DNA is TGTGCCAGCAGCCCACAGGGGTACAATGAGCAGTTCTTC.

This clone appeared a single time. The chain has TRBV29-1 and TRBJ1-3; D not certain. The V end was cut by 3 bases, the J end by 0 bases, with 12 bases between. CDR1 and CDR2 from the germline V gene are SQVTM and ANQGSEA. The CDR3 sequence is 15 residues long. The CDR3 sequence: CSVEARAASGNTIYF. CDR3 coding DNA: TGCAGCGTTGAGGCGCGGGCGGCCTCTGGAAACACCATATATTTT.

The V and J genes are TRBV20-1 and TRBJ2-7; weak D call: TRBD1 (5 bases). Per the germline V gene, CDR1 is DFQATT and CDR2 is SNEGSKA (reference sequence). V was clipped by 4 bases and J by 4 bases, with 8 bases between them. There are 11 residues in the CDR3. The CDR3 DNA reads as TGCAGTGCTACACAGGAATACGAGCAGTACTTC. Encoded protein: CSATQEYEQYF.

The chain employs TRBV27 and TRBJ2-1; 7 bases line up with TRBD1. The junction had 13 bases not matched to a gene; V was cut back by 5 bases and J by 0 bases. CDR3 size: 18 residues. Germline CDR1 MNHEY, CDR2 SMNVEV (reference sequence). The CDR3 is CASSPYLSQGISYNEQFF. The CDR3 nucleotides are TGTGCCAGCAGTCCCTACCTCTCACAGGGGATCTCCTACAATGAGCAGTTCTTC.

The count of this clone is one. The rearrangement links TRBV12-3 or TRBV12-4 to TRBJ2-5; the match to TRBD2 covers 7 bases. Trimming cost V 4 bases and J 5 bases; bases outside gene matches: 4. The CDR3 is made up of 13 amino acids. DNA of the CDR3: TGTGCCAGCAGTTGGGGGGGTGGTGAGACCCAGTACTTC. This encodes CASSWGGGETQYF.

This clone has just one count. V gene TRBV28 combines with J gene TRBJ1-5; D is possibly TRBD1 (5 bases). Germline lookup yields CDR1 MDHEN and CDR2 SYDVKM. The CDR3 length is 13 residues. The V end was cut by 1 base, the J end by 6 bases, with 7 bases between. The DNA for the CDR3 is TGTGCCAGCAGTTTATATGGGGCTCAGCCCCAGCATTTT. It encodes CASSLYGAQPQHF.

The genes are TRBV3-1 (or the pseudogene TRBV3-2) and TRBJ2-1; 8 nucleotides align to TRBD1. This CDR3 region has 14 residues. Germline lookup yields CDR1 LGHDT and CDR2 YNNKEL (reference sequence). V gave up 0 bases and J gave up 9 bases; unmatched junction bases: 4. CDR3 DNA: TGTGCCAGCAGCCAAGATGGGACAGGCGGTGAGCAGTTCTTC. Protein: CASSQDGTGGEQFF.

Concerning this clone itself: Distinct nucleotide sequences in the sample also encode this CDR3. This chain connects TRBV6-2 or TRBV6-3 to TRBJ1-5, with a tentative D call TRBD1 (5 bases). V dropped 0 bases and J dropped 6 bases, with 12 bases sitting between them. Germline V gene data show CDR1 as MNHEY and CDR2 as SVGEGT. The CDR3 consists of 15 residues. The CDR3 loop reads CASSYSGATGQPQHF. CDR3 nucleotides: TGTGCCAGCAGTTACTCAGGGGCAACGGGTCAGCCCCAGCATTTT.

The V call is TRBV18, the J call TRBJ2-7; perhaps TRBD1 as D (6 bases). Looked up from germline, CDR1 is KGHSH and CDR2 is LQKENI. The CDR3 runs 12 residues. Trimming cost V 6 bases and J 6 bases, with 12 bases left between them. The CDR3 nucleotides are TGTGCCAGCTCTTCCCAGGGGCTCGAGCAGTACTTC. Amino acids: CASSSQGLEQYF. Combining the CDR3 with reference TRBV18 and TRBJ2-7 gives the whole variable domain NAGVMQNPRHLVRRRGQEARLRCSPMKGHSHVYWYRQLPEEGLKFMVYLQKENIIDESGMPKERFSAEFPKEGPSILRIQQVVRGDSAAYFCASSSQGLEQYFGPGTRLTVT.

The V gene is TRBV7-9, the J gene TRBJ1-6; D is undetermined. The CDR3 is 15 amino acids. Per germline, CDR1 SEHNR and CDR2 FQNEAQ (reference sequence). V was shortened by 5 bases and J by 6 bases, with 14 bases between the two germline ends. The CDR3 protein is CASSLERGPNSPLHF. The CDR3 DNA reads as TGTGCCAGCAGCCTCGAACGAGGGCCTAATTCACCCCTCCACTTT.

V is TRBV7-9 and J is TRBJ2-1; 7 bases agree with TRBD1. Germline V lookup: CDR1 SEHNR, CDR2 FQNEAQ (reference sequence). The ends lost 0 bases at V and 3 bases at J; junction bases unmatched: 5. CDR3 length: 16 amino acids. The CDR3 loop is CASSLAQGVLYNEQFF. The CDR3 nucleotides are TGTGCCAGCAGCTTAGCGCAGGGGGTCCTCTACAATGAGCAGTTCTTC.

The chain combines TRBV7-2 with TRBJ2-5, with D possibly TRBD1 on 5 matching bases. The CDR3 covers 14 residues. Germline loops: CDR1 SGHTA, CDR2 FQGNSA. Between the trimmed V and J ends, which lost 5 bases and 1 base, there was a span of 11 bases. The CDR3 nucleotides read TGTGCCAGCAGCCCCCTAGGGGCCCAAGAGACCCAGTACTTC. This translates into CASSPLGAQETQYF.

V and J are TRBV7-2 and TRBJ1-4; no definite D call. The CDR3 consists of 15 residues. Trimming removed 2 bases from V and 0 bases from J, with 7 bases in between. Germline V lookup: CDR1 SGHTA, CDR2 FQGNSA. CDR3 protein: CASSLIAATNEKLFF. The CDR3 DNA is TGTGCCAGCAGCTTAATTGCAGCAACTAATGAAAAACTGTTTTTT.